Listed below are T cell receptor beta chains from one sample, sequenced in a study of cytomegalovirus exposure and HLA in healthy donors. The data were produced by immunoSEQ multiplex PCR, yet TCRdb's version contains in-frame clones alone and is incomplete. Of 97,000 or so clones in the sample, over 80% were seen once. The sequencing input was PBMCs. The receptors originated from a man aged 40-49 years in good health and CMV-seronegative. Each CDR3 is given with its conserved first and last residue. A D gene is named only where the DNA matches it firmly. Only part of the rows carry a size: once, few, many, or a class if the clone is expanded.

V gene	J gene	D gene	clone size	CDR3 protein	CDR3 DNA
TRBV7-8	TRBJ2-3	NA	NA	CASTGDYLVDTQYF	TGTGCCAGCACCGGGGATTACTTGGTAGATACGCAGTATTTT
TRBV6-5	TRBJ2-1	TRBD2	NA	CASRSGVYNEQFF	TGTGCCAGTCGTAGCGGGGTCTACAATGAGCAGTTCTTC
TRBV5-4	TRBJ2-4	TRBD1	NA	CASTWDRGDIQYF	TGTGCCAGCACCTGGGACAGGGGGGACATTCAGTACTTC
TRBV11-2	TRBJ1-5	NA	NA	CASSLFSTGHIGEPQHF	TGTGCCAGCAGCTTATTTTCTACAGGTCACATAGGAGAACCCCAGCATTTT
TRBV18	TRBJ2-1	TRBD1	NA	CASSPQTGGNEQFF	TGTGCCAGCTCACCACAGACAGGGGGCAATGAGCAGTTCTTC
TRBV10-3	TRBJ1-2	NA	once	CAISVSINTRTGYTF	TGTGCCATCAGTGTTAGCATCAACACCCGCACTGGCTACACCTTC
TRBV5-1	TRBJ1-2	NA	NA	CASSLGRPFEGYTF	TGCGCCAGCAGCCTGGGTCGCCCCTTCGAGGGCTACACCTTC
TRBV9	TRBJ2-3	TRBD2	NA	CASTPLAWGTDTQYF	TGTGCCAGCACCCCACTAGCGTGGGGCACAGATACGCAGTATTTT
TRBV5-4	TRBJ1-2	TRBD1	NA	CASSLPGTGAGGYTF	TGTGCCAGCAGCTTACCCGGGACAGGGGCCGGTGGCTACACCTTC
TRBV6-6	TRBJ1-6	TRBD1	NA	CASGRGHGLNSPLHF	TGTGCCAGCGGTAGGGGGCACGGTTTAAATTCACCCCTCCACTTT
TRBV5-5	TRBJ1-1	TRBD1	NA	CASSWTGSMNTEAFF	TGTGCCAGCAGCTGGACAGGGAGCATGAACACTGAAGCTTTCTTT
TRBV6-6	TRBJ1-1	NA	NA	CASSYNTEYTEAFF	TGTGCCAGCAGTTACAACACAGAATACACTGAAGCTTTCTTT
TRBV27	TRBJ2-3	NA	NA	CASSSCTDTQYF	TGTGCCAGCAGTTCGTGCACAGATACGCAGTATTTT
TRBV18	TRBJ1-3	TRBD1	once	CASSPFQVDRLLSSGNTIYF	TGTGCCAGCTCACCTTTTCAGGTGGACAGGCTCTTAAGCTCTGGAAACACCATATATTTT
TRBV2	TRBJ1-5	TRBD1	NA	CASSERQGASNQPQHF	TGTGCCAGCAGTGAACGGCAGGGGGCAAGCAATCAGCCCCAGCATTTT
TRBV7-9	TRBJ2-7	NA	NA	CASSPGQPYEQYF	TGTGCCAGCAGCCCCGGACAGCCCTACGAGCAGTACTTC
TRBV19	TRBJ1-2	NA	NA	CASSTSAGSLSMGYTF	TGTGCCAGTAGTACCTCCGCCGGGTCTCTTTCTATGGGCTACACCTTC
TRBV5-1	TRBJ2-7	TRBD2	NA	CASSRSSGGDSYEQYF	TGCGCCAGCAGCAGATCTAGCGGGGGGGACTCCTACGAGCAGTACTTC
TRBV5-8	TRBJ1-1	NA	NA	CASSLLPGNTEAFF	TGTGCCAGCAGCTTGCTGCCGGGGAACACTGAAGCTTTCTTT
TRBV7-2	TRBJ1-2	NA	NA	CASSSQNRVSNYGYTF	TGTGCCAGCAGCTCGCAAAACAGGGTGTCTAACTATGGCTACACCTTC
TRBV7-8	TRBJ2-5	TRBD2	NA	CASSLGLAGAKETQYF	TGTGCCAGCAGCTTAGGACTAGCGGGAGCAAAAGAGACCCAGTACTTC
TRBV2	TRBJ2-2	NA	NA	CASSLTSRTGELFF	TGTGCCAGCAGTCTTACTAGCCGCACCGGGGAGCTGTTTTTT